This T cell receptor beta chain was sequenced during a study of T cell responses to AZD1222 COVID-19 vaccine. Broader study findings: Without day 14 samples, only post-peak T cell repertoires were studied. Within unmutated variant regions lay the reported targets of nearly half of spike-specific TCRs. Spike-specific TCR breadth rose after two AZD1222 doses, and depth rose as well.

The protocol was immunoSEQ multiplex PCR, while the TCRdb copy is restricted to in-frame clones and leaves out a portion. The data show over 150,000 clones, with 93% seen just once and less than 1.2% held by the top ten. On this clone: Its antigen is undetermined.

This CDR3 is 12 amino acids long. Deletions cut 9 bases from V and 3 bases from J, with 9 bases between. Germline V gene data show CDR1 as ENHRY and CDR2 as SYGVKD. The chain joins TRBV10-3 to TRBJ1-5; D unresolved. The sequences come from peripheral blood, collected 28 days after the second AZD1222 dose. The source is an adult who received the AZD1222 COVID-19 vaccine. DNA of the CDR3: TGTGCCATTGCGGACCCCAATCAGCCCCAGCATTTT. As protein: CAIADPNQPQHF.